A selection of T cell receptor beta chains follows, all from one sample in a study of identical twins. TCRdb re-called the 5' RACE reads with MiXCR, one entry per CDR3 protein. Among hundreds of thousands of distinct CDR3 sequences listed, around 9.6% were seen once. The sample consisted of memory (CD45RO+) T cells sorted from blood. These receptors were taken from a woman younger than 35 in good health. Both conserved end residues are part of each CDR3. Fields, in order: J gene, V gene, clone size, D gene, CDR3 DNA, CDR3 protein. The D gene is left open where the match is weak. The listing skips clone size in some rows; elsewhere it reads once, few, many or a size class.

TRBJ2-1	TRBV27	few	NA	TGTGCCAGCAGTGGCAGGTCGGGGCGGAATGAGCAGTTCTTC	CASSGRSGRNEQFF
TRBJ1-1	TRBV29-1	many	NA	TGCAGCGGGGGGCGGACAGCGATGAACACTGAAGCTTTCTTT	CSGGRTAMNTEAFF
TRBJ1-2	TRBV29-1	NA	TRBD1	TGCAGCGTTGAAGATGGGACAGGGTCCCTCTTC	CSVEDGTGSLF
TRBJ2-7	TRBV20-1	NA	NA	TGCAGTGCTAACGACCAGGGGACCCACTACGAGCAGTACTTC	CSANDQGTHYEQYF
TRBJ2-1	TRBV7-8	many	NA	TGTGCCAGCAGCTCCCGGGGGGCGGACAGTGGTGAGCAGTTCTTC	CASSSRGADSGEQFF
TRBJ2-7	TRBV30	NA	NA	TGTGCCTGGAGTCCCCTTGACGAGCAGTACTTC	CAWSPLDEQYF
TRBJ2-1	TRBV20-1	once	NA	TGCAGTGCTAGAGTTTCCTATGAGAAGTTCTTC	CSARVSYEKFF
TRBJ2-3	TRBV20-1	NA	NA	TGCAGTGCTCTCCTGACACCTTACCGCACAGATACGCAGTATTTT	CSALLTPYRTDTQYF
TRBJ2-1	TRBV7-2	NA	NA	TGTGCCAGCAGACTCCACGGGGCCAGGGATGAGCAGTTCTTC	CASRLHGARDEQFF
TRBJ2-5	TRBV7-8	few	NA	TGTGCCAGCAGCTTAGCGCATGGCGAGACCCAGTACTTC	CASSLAHGETQYF
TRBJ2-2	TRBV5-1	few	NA	TGCGCCAGCAGTTTTGATCACACCGGGGAGCTGTTTTTT	CASSFDHTGELFF
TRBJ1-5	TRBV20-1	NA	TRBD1	TGCAGTGCTAGAGTTGTCGGGACAGGCGGGCGTCAGCCCCAGCATTTT	CSARVVGTGGRQPQHF
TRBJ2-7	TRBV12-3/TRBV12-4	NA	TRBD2	TGTGCCAGCAGCTCGCGGGAGGACTCCTACGAGCAGTACTTC	CASSSREDSYEQYF
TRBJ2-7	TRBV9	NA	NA	TGTGCCAGCAGCGTTGGGACTTTATCCTACGAGCAGTACTTC	CASSVGTLSYEQYF
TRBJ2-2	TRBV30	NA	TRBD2	TGTGCCTGGGGGGGACTAGCGGGAGTTGGCGGGGAGCTGTTTTTT	CAWGGLAGVGGELFF
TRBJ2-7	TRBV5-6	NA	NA	TGTGCCAGCAGCTTAATGCGGGACTACGAGCAGTACTTC	CASSLMRDYEQYF
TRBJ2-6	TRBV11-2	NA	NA	TGTGCCAGCAGCTCCCGATGGGAATGGGGGGCCAACGTCCTGACTTTC	CASSSRWEWGANVLTF
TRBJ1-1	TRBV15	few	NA	TGTGCCACCAGCAGGACGTACATGTTGAACACTGAAGCTTTCTTT	CATSRTYMLNTEAFF
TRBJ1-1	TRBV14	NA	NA	TGTGCCAGCAGCCTCCAACGGAACACTGAAGCTTTCTTT	CASSLQRNTEAFF
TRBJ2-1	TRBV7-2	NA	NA	TGTGCCAGCAGCTCGGCGATCCGGGGGAATGAGCAGTTCTTC	CASSSAIRGNEQFF
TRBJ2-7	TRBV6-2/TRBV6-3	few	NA	TGTGCCAGCAGTGCAGGGACGGGTAGGAACGAGCAGTACTTC	CASSAGTGRNEQYF
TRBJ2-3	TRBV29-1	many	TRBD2	TGCAGCGTTGCCCGGGGGGGGAGCTCCACAGATACGCAGTATTTT	CSVARGGSSTDTQYF
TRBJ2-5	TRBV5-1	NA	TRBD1	TGCGCCAGCAGCTTCGGGACAGAAGAGACCCAGTACTTC	CASSFGTEETQYF
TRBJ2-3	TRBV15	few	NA	TGTGCCACCAGCAGAGTAGGGGGTCGAAGCACAGATACGCAGTATTTT	CATSRVGGRSTDTQYF
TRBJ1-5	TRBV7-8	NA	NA	TGTGCCAGCGCCCTAACGACGGATCAGCCCCAGCATTTT	CASALTTDQPQHF
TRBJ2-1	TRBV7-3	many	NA	TGTGCCAGCAGCTTATCGAGTGGCTTCAAAGCGCAGTTCTTC	CASSLSSGFKAQFF
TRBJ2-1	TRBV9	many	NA	TGTGCCAGCAGCGTAACCCCGGGCCACAATGGTGAGCAGTTCTTC	CASSVTPGHNGEQFF
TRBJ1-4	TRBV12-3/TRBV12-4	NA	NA	TGTGCCAGCAGTTCGGGACGGACAGAAAATGAAAAACTGTTTTTT	CASSSGRTENEKLFF
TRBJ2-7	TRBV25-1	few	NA	TGTGCCAGCAGTGCCCAGACCCACGAGCAGTACTTC	CASSAQTHEQYF
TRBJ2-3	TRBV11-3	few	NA	TGTGCCAGCAGCACTGGTCGAAACACAGATACGCAGTATTTT	CASSTGRNTDTQYF
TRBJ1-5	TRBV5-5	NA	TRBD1	TGTGCCAGCAGCCACGACAGGGGGCCCCAGCATTTT	CASSHDRGPQHF
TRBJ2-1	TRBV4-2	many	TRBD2	TGTGCCAGCAGCCAAGGAAGAGGGACTACCTACAATGAGCAGTTCTTC	CASSQGRGTTYNEQFF
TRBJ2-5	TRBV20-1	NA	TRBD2	TGCAGTGCTAGGGTAGCGGGAGTGGAGACCCAGTACTTC	CSARVAGVETQYF
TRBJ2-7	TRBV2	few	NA	TGTGCCAGCATGACAGCGTACGAGCAGTACTTC	CASMTAYEQYF
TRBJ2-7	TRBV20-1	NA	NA	TGCAGTGCTAGGGCCTTGGTGGCTTCCCCCTACGAGCAGTACTTC	CSARALVASPYEQYF
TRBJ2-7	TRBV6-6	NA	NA	TGTGCCAGCAGTTACCCCGGGGCCGAGCAGTACTTC	CASSYPGAEQYF
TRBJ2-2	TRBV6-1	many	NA	TGTGCCAGTAAGAGGGCAGATTACACCGGGGAGCTGTTTTTT	CASKRADYTGELFF
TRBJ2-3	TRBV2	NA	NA	TGTGCCAGCAGTGCTAGTTTTAGAACGAGAACGTATTTT	CASSASFRTRTYF
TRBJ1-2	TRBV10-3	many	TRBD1	TGTGCCATCAGTGAGTCACGGGACAGGCCCTTCTATGGCTACACCTTC	CAISESRDRPFYGYTF
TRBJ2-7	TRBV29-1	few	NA	TGCAGCGTACGCGGGTCCCACTACGAGCAGTACTTC	CSVRGSHYEQYF
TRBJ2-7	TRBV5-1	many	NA	TGCGCCAGCAGCCCGGACCACTACGAGCAGTACTTC	CASSPDHYEQYF
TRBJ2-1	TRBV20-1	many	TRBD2	TGCAGTGCTGCATCTAGCGGGGCCTACAATGAGCAGTTCTTC	CSAASSGAYNEQFF
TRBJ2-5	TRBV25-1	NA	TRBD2	TGTGCCAGCACCGGACTAGCGGGAGAGACCCAGTACTTC	CASTGLAGETQYF
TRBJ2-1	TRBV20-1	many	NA	TGCAGTACACAGGGTCTGGGTGAGCAGTTCTTC	CSTQGLGEQFF
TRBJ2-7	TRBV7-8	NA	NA	TGTGCCAGCAGCCAAAGACAGGAAGAAGCCTACGAGCAGTACTTC	CASSQRQEEAYEQYF
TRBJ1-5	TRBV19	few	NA	TGTGCCAGTAGTATAGGTCTGCAGCCCCAGCATTTT	CASSIGLQPQHF